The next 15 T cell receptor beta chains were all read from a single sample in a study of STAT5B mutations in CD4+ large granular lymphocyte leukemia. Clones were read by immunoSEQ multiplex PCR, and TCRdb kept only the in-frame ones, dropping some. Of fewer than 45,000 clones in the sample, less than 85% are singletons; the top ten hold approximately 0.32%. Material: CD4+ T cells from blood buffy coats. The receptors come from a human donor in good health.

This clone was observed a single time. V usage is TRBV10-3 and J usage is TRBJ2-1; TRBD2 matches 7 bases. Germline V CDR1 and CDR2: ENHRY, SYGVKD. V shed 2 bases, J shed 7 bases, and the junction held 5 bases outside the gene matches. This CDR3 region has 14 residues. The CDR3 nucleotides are TGTGCCATCAGTGAGGCTAGCGGAAAGAATGAGCAGTTCTTC. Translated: CAISEASGKNEQFF.

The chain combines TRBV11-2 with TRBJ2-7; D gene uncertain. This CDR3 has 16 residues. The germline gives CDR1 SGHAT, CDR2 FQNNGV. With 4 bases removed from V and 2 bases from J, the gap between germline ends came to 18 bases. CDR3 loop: CASSSLEAGFTYEQYF. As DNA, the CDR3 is TGTGCCAGCAGCTCCCTAGAGGCAGGATTCACCTACGAGCAGTACTTC.

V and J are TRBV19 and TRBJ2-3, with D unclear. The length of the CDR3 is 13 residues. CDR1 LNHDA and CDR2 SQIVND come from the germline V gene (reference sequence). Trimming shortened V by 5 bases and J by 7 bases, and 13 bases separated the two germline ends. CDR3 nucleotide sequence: TGTGCCAGTAGTCCAGGACCACAAAATACGCAGTATTTT. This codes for CASSPGPQNTQYF. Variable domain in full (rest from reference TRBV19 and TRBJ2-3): DGGITQSPKYLFRKEGQNVTLSCEQNLNHDAMYWYRQDPGQGLRLIYYSQIVNDFQKGDIAEGYSVSREKKESFPLTVTSAQKNPTAFYLCASSPGPQNTQYFGPGTRLTVL.

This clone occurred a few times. DNA for the CDR3: TGTGCCAGTAGTTACGGCCGATCAGGACGGGCCGGGGAGCTGTTTTTT. Protein: CASSYGRSGRAGELFF. The chain combines TRBV19 with TRBJ2-2; no clear D gene. The germline V gene encodes CDR1 LNHDA and CDR2 SQIVND (reference sequence). V was clipped by 5 bases and J by 6 bases, with 19 bases between them. This CDR3 is built from 16 residues.

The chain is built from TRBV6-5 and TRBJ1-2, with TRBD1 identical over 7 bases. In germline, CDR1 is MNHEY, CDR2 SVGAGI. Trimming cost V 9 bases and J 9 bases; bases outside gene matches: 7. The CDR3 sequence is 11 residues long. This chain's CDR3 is CASARGDRYTF. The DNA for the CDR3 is TGTGCCAGTGCCAGGGGGGATCGCTACACCTTC.

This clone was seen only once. The CDR3 is CASSPTGLNQPQHF. Written as DNA, the CDR3 is TGTGCCAGCAGCCCCACAGGGTTGAATCAGCCCCAGCATTTT. This chain connects TRBV7-9 to TRBJ1-5; D is possibly TRBD1 (6 bases). CDR3 size: 14 residues. Trimming pared 5 bases from V and 4 bases from J, leaving 12 bases between. The germline gives CDR1 SEHNR, CDR2 FQNEAQ (reference sequence).

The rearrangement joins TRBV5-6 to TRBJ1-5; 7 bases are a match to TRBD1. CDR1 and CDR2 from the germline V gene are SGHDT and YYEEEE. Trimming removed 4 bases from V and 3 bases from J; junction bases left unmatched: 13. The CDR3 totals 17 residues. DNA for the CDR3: TGTGCCAGCAGCCCCTGGACAGGAAGCACCGCCAATCAGCCCCAGCATTTT. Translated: CASSPWTGSTANQPQHF.

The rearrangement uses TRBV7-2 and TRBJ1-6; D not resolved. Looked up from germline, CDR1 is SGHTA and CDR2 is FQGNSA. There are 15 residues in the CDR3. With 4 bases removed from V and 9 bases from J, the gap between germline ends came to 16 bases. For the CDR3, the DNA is TGTGCCAGCAGCTCTCGATGGGGAAAGGGTTCACCCCTCCACTTT. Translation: CASSSRWGKGSPLHF.

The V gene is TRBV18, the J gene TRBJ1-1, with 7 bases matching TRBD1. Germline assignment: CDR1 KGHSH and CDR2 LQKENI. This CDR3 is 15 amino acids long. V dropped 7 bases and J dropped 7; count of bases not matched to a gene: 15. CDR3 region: CASFTESAGGNEAFF. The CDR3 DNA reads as TGTGCCAGCTTCACCGAGTCGGCAGGGGGTAATGAAGCTTTCTTT.

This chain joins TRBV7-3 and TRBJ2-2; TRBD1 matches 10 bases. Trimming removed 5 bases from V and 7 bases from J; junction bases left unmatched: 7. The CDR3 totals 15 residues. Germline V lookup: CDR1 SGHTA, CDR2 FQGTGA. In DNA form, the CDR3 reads TGTGCCAGCAGCGCCCCGGGACAGGGGAACGGGGAGCTGTTTTTT. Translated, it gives CASSAPGQGNGELFF.

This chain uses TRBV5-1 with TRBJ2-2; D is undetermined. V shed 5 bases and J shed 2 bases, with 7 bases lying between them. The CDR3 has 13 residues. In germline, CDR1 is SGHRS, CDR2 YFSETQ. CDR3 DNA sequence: TGCGCCAGCAGAGTCGGAAACACCGGGGAGCTGTTTTTT. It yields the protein CASRVGNTGELFF.

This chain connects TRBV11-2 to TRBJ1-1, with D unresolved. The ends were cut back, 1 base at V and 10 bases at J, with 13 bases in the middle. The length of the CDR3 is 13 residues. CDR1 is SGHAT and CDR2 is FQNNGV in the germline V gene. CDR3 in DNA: TGTGCCAGCAGCTTAGTAAGTCAAATAGGAGCTTTCTTT. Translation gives CASSLVSQIGAFF.

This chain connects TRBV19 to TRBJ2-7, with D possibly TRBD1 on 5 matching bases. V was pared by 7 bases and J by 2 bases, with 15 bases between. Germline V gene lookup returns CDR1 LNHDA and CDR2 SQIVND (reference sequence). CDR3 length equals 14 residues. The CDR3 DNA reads TGTGCCAGTATGAGGTCCCAGGGCGCCTACGAGCAGTACTTC. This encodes CASMRSQGAYEQYF.

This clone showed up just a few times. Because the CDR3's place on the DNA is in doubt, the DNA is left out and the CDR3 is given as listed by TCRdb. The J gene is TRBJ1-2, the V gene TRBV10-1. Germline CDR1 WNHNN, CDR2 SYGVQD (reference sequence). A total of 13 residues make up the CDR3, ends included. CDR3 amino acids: CASSSSGTYGYTF.

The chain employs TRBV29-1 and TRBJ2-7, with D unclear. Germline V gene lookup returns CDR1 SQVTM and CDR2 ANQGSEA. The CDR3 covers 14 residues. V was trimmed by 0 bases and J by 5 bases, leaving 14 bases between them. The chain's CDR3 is CSVEEMETGHEQYF. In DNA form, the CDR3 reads TGCAGCGTTGAAGAAATGGAGACGGGTCACGAGCAGTACTTC.